This TCR beta chain was sequenced during a study of blood T cell dynamics during melanoma immunotherapy. As to time point: week 3, after first cycle of checkpoint inhibitor. V lost 6 bases to trimming and J lost 4 bases; unmatched junction nucleotides: 6. Germline V lookup: CDR1 MNHNS, CDR2 SASEGT. The CDR3 loop spans 13 amino acids. Sequenced by immunoSEQ multiplex PCR; TCRdb stores in-frame clones only, minus some. This repertoire shows about 28,000 clones, approximately 80% found once; its top ten account for under 13%. The clonotype was recovered from a human donor with melanoma. The material was blood, obtained from a patient treated with checkpoint blockade. This chain uses TRBV6-1 with TRBJ2-7; 7 positions match TRBD1. The CDR3 sequence is CASRREGAYEQYF. CDR3 nucleotides: TGTGCCAGCAGGAGAGAGGGGGCTTACGAGCAGTACTTC.